This T cell receptor beta chain was recovered during a study of cytomegalovirus exposure and HLA in healthy donors. Use of 60 Vbeta and 13 Jbeta primers characterized the PCR. The method was immunoSEQ multiplex PCR; TCRdb's version includes in-frame clones alone and lacks a portion of them. This sample carries some 100,000 clones, about 80% of them seen once, and the ten largest clones take 10% to 15%. In germline, CDR1 is MNHEY, CDR2 SVGAGI. V shed 2 bases, J shed 9 bases, and the junction held 4 bases outside the gene matches. The CDR3 is made up of 13 amino acids. This TCR came from a woman aged 40-49 years in good health and CMV-seropositive. What was sequenced was PBMCs. The rearrangement uses TRBV6-5 and TRBJ2-7, with 10 nucleotides matching TRBD1. The chain's CDR3 is CASSYPGTGAQYF. CDR3 DNA: TGTGCCAGCAGTTACCCAGGGACAGGGGCGCAGTACTTC.